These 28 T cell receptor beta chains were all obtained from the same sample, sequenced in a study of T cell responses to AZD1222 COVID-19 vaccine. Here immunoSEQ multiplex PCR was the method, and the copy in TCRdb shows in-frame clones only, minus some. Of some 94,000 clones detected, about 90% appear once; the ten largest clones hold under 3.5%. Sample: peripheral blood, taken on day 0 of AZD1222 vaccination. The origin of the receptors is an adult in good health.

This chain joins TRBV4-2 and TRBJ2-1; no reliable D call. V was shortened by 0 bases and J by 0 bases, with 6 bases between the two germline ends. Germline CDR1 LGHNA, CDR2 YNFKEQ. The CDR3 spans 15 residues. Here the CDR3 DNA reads TGTGCCAGCAGCCAAGATAAGGGCTCCTACAATGAGCAGTTCTTC. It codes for CASSQDKGSYNEQFF.

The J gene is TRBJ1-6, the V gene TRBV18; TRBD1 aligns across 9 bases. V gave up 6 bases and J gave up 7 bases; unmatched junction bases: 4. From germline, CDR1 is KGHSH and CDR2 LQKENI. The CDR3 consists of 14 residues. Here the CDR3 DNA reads TGTGCCAGCTCTCCGGGACAGGGAAATTCACCCCTCCACTTT. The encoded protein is CASSPGQGNSPLHF.

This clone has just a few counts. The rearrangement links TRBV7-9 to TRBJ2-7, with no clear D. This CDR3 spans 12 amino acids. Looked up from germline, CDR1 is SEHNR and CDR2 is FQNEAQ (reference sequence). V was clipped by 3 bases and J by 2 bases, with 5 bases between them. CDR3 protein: CASSLAPYEQYF. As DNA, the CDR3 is TGTGCCAGCAGCTTGGCCCCCTACGAGCAGTACTTC.

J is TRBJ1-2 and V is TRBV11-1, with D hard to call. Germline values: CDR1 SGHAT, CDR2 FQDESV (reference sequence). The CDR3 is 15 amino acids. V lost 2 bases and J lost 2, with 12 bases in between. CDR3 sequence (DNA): TGTGCCAGCAGCTTACTGGACTCGTGGAACTATGGCTACACCTTC. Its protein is CASSLLDSWNYGYTF.

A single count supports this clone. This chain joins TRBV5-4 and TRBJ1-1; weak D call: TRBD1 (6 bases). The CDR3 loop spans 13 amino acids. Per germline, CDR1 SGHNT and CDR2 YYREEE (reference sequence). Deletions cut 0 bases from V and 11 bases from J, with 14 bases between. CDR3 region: CASSLGPTGNAFF. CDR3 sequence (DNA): TGTGCCAGCAGCTTGGGACCTACAGGGAATGCTTTCTTT.

The CDR3 coding sequence is TGCGCCAGCAGCTCCCCCGGACAGGGACAAGAGACCCAGTACTTC. Amino acid sequence: CASSSPGQGQETQYF. The chain couples TRBV5-1 to TRBJ2-5; 8 nucleotides match TRBD1. Germline V gene lookup returns CDR1 SGHRS and CDR2 YFSETQ. With V trimmed by 3 bases and J by 2 bases, 6 bases remained unmatched. CDR3 size: 15 residues.

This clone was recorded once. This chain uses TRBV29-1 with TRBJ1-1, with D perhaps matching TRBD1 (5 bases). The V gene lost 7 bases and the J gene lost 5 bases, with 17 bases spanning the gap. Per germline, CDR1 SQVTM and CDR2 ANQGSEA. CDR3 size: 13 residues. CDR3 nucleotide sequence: TGCAGCGGATTACAGGAGTCGGGTACTGAAGCTTTCTTT. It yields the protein CSGLQESGTEAFF.

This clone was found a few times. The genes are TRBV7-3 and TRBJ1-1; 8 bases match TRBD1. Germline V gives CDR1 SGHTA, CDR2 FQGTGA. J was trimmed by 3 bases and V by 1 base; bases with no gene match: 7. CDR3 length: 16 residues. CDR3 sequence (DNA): TGTGCCAGCAGCTTAATGGCAGGGGGCAGGGACACTGAAGCTTTCTTT. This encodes CASSLMAGGRDTEAFF. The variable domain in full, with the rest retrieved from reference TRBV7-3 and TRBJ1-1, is GAGVSQTPSNKVTEKGKYVELRCDPISGHTALYWYRQSLGQGPEFLIYFQGTGAADDSGLPNDRFFAVRPEGSVSTLKIQRTERGDSAVYLCASSLMAGGRDTEAFFGQGTRLTVV.

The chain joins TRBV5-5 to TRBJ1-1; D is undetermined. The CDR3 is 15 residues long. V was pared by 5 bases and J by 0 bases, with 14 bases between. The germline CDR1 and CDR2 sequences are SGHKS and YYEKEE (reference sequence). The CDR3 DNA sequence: TGTGCCAGCAGTTTTCTGGTCCTTATGAACACTGAAGCTTTCTTT. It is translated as CASSFLVLMNTEAFF.

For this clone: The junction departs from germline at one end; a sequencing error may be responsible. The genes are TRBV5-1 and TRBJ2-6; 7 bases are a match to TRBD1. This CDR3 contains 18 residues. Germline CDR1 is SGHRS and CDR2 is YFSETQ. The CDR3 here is CASSLAGTVRSGANVLTF. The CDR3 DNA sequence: TGTGCCAGCAGCTTGGCCGGGACAGTTCGCTCTGGGGCCAACGTCCTGACTTTC.

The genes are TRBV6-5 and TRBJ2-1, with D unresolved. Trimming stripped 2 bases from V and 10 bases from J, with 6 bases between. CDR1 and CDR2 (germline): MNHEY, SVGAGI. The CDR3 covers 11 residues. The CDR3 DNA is TGTGCCAGCAGTTACCTCCTAGAGCAGTTCTTC. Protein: CASSYLLEQFF.

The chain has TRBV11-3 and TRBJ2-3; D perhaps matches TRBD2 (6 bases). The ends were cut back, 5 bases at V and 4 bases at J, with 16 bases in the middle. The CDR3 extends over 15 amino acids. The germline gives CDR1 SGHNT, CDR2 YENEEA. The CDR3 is CASSKTLAPSDTQYF. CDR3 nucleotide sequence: TGTGCCAGCAGCAAGACACTAGCCCCGTCAGATACGCAGTATTTT.

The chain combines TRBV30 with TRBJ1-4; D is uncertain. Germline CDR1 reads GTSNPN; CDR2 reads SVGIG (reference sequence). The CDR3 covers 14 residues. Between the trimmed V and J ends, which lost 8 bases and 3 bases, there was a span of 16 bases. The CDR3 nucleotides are TGTGCCGGAGTATCGGGAGCTTCTAATGAAAAACTGTTTTTT. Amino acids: CAGVSGASNEKLFF. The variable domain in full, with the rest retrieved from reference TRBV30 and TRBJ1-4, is SQTIHQWPATLVQPVGSPLSLECTVEGTSNPNLYWYRQAAGRGLQLLFYSVGIGQISSEVPQNLSASRPQDRQFILSSKKLLLSDSGFYLCAGVSGASNEKLFFGSGTQLSVL.

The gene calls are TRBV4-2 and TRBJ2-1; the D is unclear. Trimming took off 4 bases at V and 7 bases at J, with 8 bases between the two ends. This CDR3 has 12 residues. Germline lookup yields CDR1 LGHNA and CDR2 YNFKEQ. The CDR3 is CASSRDWNEQFF. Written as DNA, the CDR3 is TGTGCCAGCAGCCGTGATTGGAATGAGCAGTTCTTC.

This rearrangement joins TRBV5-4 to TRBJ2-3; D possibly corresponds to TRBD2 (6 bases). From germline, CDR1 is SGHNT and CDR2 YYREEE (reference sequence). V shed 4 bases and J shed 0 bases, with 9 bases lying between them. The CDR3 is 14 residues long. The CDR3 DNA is TGTGCCAGCAGCACGGCGGGAAGCACAGATACGCAGTATTTT. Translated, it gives CASSTAGSTDTQYF.

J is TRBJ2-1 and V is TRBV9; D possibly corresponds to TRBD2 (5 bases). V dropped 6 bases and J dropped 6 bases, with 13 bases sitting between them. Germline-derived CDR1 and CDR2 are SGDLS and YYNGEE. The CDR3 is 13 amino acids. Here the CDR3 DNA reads TGTGCCAGCAACCTCCCAACTAGCAATGAGCAGTTCTTC. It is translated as CASNLPTSNEQFF.

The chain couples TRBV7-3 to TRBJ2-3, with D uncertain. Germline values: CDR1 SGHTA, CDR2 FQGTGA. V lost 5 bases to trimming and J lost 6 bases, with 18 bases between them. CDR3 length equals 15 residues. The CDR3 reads CASSGGVLLDDTQYF. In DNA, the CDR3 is TGTGCCAGCAGCGGTGGGGTGCTACTTGACGATACGCAGTATTTT. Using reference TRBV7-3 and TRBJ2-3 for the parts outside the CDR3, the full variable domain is GAGVSQTPSNKVTEKGKYVELRCDPISGHTALYWYRQSLGQGPEFLIYFQGTGAADDSGLPNDRFFAVRPEGSVSTLKIQRTERGDSAVYLCASSGGVLLDDTQYFGPGTRLTVL.

CDR3 in amino acids: CASSFGGNTEAFF. CDR3 coding DNA: TGTGCCAGCAGTTTCGGAGGGAACACTGAAGCTTTCTTT. V gene TRBV27 combines with J gene TRBJ1-1; D not resolved. Trimming removed 3 bases at V and 1 base at J, with 6 bases between. The CDR3 extends over 13 amino acids. In germline, CDR1 is MNHEY, CDR2 SMNVEV (reference sequence).

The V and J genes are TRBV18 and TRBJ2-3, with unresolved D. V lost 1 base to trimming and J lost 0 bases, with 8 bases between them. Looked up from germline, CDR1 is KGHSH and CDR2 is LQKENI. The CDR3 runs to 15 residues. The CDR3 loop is CASSPRVRSTDTQYF. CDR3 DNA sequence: TGTGCCAGCTCACCACGGGTCAGAAGCACAGATACGCAGTATTTT.

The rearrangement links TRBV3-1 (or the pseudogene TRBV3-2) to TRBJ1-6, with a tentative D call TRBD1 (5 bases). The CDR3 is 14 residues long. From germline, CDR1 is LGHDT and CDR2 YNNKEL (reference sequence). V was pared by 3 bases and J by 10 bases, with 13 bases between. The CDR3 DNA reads TGTGCCAGCAGCCAGGTAGGGGTGGGATCACCCCTCCACTTT. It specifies CASSQVGVGSPLHF.

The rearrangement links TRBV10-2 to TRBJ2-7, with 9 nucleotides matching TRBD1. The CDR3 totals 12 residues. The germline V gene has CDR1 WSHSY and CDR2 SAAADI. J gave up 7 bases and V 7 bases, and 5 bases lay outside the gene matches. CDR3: CASTGGQGEQYV. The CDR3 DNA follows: TGCGCCAGCACCGGTGGACAGGGGGAGCAGTACGTC.

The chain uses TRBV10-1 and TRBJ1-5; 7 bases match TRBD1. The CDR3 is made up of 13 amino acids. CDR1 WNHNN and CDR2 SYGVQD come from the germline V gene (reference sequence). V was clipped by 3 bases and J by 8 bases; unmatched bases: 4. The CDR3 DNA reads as TGCGCCAGCAGTGAAGACAGGGTCGAGCCCCAGCATTTT. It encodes CASSEDRVEPQHF.

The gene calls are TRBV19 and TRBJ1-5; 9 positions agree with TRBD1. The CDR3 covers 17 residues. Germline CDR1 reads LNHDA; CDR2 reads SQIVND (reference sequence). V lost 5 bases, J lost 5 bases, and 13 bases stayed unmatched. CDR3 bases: TGTGCCAGTAGTTCGGGACAGGGTTTTGGTTTAGATCAGCCCCAGCATTTT. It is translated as CASSSGQGFGLDQPQHF. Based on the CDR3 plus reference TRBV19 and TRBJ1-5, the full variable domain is DGGITQSPKYLFRKEGQNVTLSCEQNLNHDAMYWYRQDPGQGLRLIYYSQIVNDFQKGDIAEGYSVSREKKESFPLTVTSAQKNPTAFYLCASSSGQGFGLDQPQHFGDGTRLSIL.

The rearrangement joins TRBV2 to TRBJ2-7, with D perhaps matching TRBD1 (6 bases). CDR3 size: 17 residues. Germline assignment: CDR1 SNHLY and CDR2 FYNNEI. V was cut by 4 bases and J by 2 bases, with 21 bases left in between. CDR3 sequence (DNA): TGTGCCAGCAGTGCCGTAAACGCCGGGACACAAGCCTACGAGCAGTACTTC. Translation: CASSAVNAGTQAYEQYF.

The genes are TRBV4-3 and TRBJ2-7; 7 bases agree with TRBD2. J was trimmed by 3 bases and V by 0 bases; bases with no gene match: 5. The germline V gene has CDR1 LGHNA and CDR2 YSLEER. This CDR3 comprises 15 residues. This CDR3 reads CASSQDWGGNYEQYF. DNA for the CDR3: TGCGCCAGCAGCCAAGATTGGGGGGGAAACTACGAGCAGTACTTC.

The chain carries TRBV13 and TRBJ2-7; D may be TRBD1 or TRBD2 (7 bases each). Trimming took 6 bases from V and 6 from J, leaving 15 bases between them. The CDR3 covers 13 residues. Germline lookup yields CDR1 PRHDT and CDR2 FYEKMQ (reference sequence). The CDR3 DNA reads TGTGCCAGCAGTCGCGACAGGGAGGGCGAGCAGTACTTC. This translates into CASSRDREGEQYF.

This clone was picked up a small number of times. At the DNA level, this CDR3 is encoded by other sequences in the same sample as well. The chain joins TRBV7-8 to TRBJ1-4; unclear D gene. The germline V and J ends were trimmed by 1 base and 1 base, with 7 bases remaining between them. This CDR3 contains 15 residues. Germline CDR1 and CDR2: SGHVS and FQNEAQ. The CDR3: CASSLGEGTNEKLFF. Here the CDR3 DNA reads TGTGCCAGCAGCTTAGGGGAGGGAACTAATGAAAAACTGTTTTTT.

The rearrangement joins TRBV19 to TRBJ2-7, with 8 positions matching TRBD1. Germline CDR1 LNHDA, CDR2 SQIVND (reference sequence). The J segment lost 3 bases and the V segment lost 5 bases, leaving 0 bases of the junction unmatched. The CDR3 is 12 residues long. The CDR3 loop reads CASSGQGYEQYF. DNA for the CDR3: TGTGCCAGTAGTGGACAGGGCTACGAGCAGTACTTC.